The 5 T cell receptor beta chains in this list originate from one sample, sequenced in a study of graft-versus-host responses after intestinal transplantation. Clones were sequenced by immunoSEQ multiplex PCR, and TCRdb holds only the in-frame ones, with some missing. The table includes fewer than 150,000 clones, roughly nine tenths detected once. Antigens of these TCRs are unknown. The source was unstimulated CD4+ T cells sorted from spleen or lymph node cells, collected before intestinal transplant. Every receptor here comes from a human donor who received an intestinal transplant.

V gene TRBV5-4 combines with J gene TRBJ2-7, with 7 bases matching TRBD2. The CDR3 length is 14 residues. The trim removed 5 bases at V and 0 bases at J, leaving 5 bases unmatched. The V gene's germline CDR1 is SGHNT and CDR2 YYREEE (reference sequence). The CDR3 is CASRSAGTSYEQYF. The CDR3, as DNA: TGTGCCAGCAGATCAGCGGGGACCTCCTACGAGCAGTACTTC.

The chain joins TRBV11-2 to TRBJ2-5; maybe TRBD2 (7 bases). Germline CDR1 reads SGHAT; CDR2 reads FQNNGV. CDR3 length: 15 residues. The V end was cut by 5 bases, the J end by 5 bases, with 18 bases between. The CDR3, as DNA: TGTGCCAGCAGCCCTGGGAGGGGGGGTGGGGAGACCCAGTACTTC. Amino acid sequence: CASSPGRGGGETQYF.

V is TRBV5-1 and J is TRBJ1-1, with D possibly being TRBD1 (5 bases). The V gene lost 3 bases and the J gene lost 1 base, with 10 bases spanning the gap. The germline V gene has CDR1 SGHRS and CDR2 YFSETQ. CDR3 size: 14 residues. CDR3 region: CASSSGMANTEAFF. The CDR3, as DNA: TGCGCCAGCAGCTCAGGGATGGCGAACACTGAAGCTTTCTTT.

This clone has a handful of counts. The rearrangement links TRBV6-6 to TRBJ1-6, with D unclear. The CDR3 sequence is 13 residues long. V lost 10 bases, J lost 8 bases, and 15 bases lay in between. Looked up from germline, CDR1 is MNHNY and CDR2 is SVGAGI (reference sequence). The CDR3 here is CATRRRPDSPLHF. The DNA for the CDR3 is TGTGCCACCCGAAGGCGGCCGGATTCACCCCTCCACTTT.

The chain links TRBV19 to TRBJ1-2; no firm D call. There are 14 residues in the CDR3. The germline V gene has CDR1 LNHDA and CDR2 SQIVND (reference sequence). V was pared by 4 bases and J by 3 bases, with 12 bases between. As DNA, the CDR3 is TGTGCCAGTAGTAAGACGAGGTACGACTATGGCTACACCTTC. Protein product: CASSKTRYDYGYTF. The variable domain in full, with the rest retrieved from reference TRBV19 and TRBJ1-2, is DGGITQSPKYLFRKEGQNVTLSCEQNLNHDAMYWYRQDPGQGLRLIYYSQIVNDFQKGDIAEGYSVSREKKESFPLTVTSAQKNPTAFYLCASSKTRYDYGYTFGSGTRLTVV.